The 5 T cell receptor beta chains below all came from one sample that was sequenced in a study of regulatory T cells in long-lasting Graves disease. Building of the TCR beta libraries involved iRepertoire HTBI primers and Arm-PCR of CDR3 regions. TCRdb analysed the multiplex PCR reads with MiXCR anew, one entry per CDR3 protein. The sample yields approximately 390,000 distinct CDR3 sequences, about 16% seen once. Specified time point: newly diagnosed GD, antithyroid drugs for less than 3 months. PBMC RNA was the source of the TCR library. These data were likewise used in another study, on T cells in Graves' hyperthyroidism and ophthalmopathy.

The specimen was peripheral blood mononuclear cells (PBMCs), collected at new diagnosis, from a patient treated with antithyroid drugs. The receptors were gathered from a young woman with Graves disease.

The chain combines TRBV5-1 with TRBJ2-4, with 12 bases fitting TRBD1. CDR1 and CDR2 (germline): SGHRS, YFSETQ. This CDR3 contains 18 residues. V was pared by 3 bases and J by 6 bases, with 13 bases of the junction left unmatched. In DNA, the CDR3 is TGCGCCAGCAGCTCAACTGCGGGACAGGGGGCGTGGGGAAACATTCAGTACTTC. Translation: CASSSTAGQGAWGNIQYF.

This clonotype was counted once. The chain links TRBV2 to TRBJ1-2; 11 positions agree with TRBD1. V trimming: 5 bases; J trimming: 7 bases; junction bases outside the gene matches: 12. Germline values: CDR1 SNHLY, CDR2 FYNNEI. CDR3 size: 16 residues. This CDR3 reads CASSLSGTGGSGGYTF. The CDR3 coding sequence is TGTGCCAGCAGTTTGTCCGGGACAGGGGGATCGGGTGGCTACACCTTC.

The CDR3 DNA is TGTGCCAGCAGTGAAATACAGGGGTTTCGCGATGAGCAGTTCTTC. This encodes CASSEIQGFRDEQFF. The V and J genes are TRBV6-1 and TRBJ2-1, with 7 bases lining up with TRBD1. The CDR3 runs 15 residues. V lost 2 bases and J lost 8; bases outside the gene matches: 9. Per germline, CDR1 MNHNS and CDR2 SASEGT.

This clonotype appeared many times. V usage is TRBV5-6 and J usage is TRBJ2-1, with D maybe TRBD2 (6 bases). Germline lookup yields CDR1 SGHDT and CDR2 YYEEEE. The CDR3 totals 15 residues. V lost 0 bases to trimming and J lost 5 bases, with 12 bases between them. The CDR3 loop is CASSLVLASNNEQFF. The CDR3 DNA reads as TGTGCCAGCAGCTTGGTCCTAGCGTCGAACAATGAGCAGTTCTTC.

About this clonotype: A much larger clone lies one base from this, so it may be a read error. No conserved phenylalanine or tryptophan ends this CDR3, so it is likely a read error. Here the CDR3 reads CSAEGTSGSERTDTQYL. CDR3 coding DNA: TGCAGTGCTGAGGGGACTAGCGGATCTGAACGCACAGATACGCAGTATCTT. The chain employs TRBV20-1 and TRBJ2-3; the match to TRBD2 covers 11 bases. There are 17 residues in the CDR3. The germline CDR1 and CDR2 sequences are DFQATT and SNEGSKA (reference sequence). V shed 5 bases and J 1 base; nucleotides not matched to a gene: 11.